This T cell receptor beta chain was observed in a study of blood T cell repertoires in COVID-19. Turning to the study itself: Spain, Italy and the United States supplied samples that represented acute and convalescent COVID-19. PBMCs, B-cell-depleted T cells, or T cells were the source of the cDNA or gDNA that made up the material.

Some clones are missing from TCRdb's copy, which holds only in-frame ones; the method was immunoSEQ multiplex PCR. The sample consists of over 60,000 clones, about 80% of them appearing once. The receptor was isolated from a human donor in a cohort sampled during active COVID-19. The sequencing sample was made of peripheral blood.

The CDR3 coding sequence is TGCGCCAGCAGCTTGGCCGGGAGGACTGAAGCTTTCTTT. This codes for CASSLAGRTEAFF. V and J are TRBV5-1 and TRBJ1-1, with D unclear. Germline CDR1 and CDR2: SGHRS and YFSETQ. The CDR3 contains 13 residues. V was clipped by 0 bases and J by 5 bases, with 8 bases between them.